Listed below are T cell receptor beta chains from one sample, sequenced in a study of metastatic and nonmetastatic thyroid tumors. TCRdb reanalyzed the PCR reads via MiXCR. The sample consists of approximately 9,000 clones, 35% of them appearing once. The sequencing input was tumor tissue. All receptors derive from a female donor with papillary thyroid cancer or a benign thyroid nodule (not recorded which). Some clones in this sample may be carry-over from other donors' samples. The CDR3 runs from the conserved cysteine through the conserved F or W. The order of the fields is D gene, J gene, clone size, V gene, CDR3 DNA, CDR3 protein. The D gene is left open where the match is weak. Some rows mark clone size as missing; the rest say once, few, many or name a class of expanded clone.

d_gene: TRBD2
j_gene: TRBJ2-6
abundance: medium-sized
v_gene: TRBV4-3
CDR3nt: TGCGCCAGCAGCCAAGGGGGGGGGATGATTAGCTCTGGGGCCAACGTCCTGACTTTC
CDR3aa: CASSQGGGMISSGANVLTF

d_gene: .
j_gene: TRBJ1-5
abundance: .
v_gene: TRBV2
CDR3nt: TGTGCCAGCAGTGGGGCAGTATATAGCAATCAGCCCCAGCATTTT
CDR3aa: CASSGAVYSNQPQHF

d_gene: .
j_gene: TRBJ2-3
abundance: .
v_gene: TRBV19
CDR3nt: TGTGCTGGTAGTACGGACTGGGGGGATACGCAGTATTTT
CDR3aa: CAGSTDWGDTQYF

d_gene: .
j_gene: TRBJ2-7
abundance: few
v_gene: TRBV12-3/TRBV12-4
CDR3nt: TGTGCCAGCAGTTTTAAGGGCGAACCTCCCTACGAGCAGTACTTC
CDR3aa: CASSFKGEPPYEQYF

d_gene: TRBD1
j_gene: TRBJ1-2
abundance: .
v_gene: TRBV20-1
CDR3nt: TGCAGTGCTCAACAGGGGGCTGACTATGGCTACACCTTC
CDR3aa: CSAQQGADYGYTF

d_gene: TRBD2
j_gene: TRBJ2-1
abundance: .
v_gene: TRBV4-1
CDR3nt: TGCGCCAGCAGCCAAGAACGGACTAGCGGAAAGTACAATGAGCAGTTCTTC
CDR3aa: CASSQERTSGKYNEQFF

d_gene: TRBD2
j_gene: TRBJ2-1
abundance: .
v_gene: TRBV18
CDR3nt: TGTGCCAGCTCACCACTAGGAGCGGGATGGCAGTTCTTC
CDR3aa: CASSPLGAGWQFF

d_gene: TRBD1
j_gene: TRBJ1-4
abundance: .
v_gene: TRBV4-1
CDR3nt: TGCGCCAGCAGCCAAGCCTCGGGTGACAGGGGGCTTGTAAAACTGTTTTTT
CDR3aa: CASSQASGDRGLVKLFF

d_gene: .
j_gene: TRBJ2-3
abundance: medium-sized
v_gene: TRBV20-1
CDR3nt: TGCAGTGCTAGAGATTTCCGGGCAGATACGCAGTATTTT
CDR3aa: CSARDFRADTQYF

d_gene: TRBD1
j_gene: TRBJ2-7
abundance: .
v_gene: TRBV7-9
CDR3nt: TGTGCCAGCAGCTTGGACAGGGGGCTCACCTACGAGCAATACTTC
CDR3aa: CASSLDRGLTYEQYF

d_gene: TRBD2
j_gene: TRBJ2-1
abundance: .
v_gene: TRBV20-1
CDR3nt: TGCAGTGCACAGGGACTAGCGGACTACAATGAGCAGTTCTTC
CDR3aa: CSAQGLADYNEQFF

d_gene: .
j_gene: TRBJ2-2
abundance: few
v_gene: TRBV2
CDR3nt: TGTGCCGGGGGGTTAGCGGTTAACGGGGAGCTGTTTTTT
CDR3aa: CAGGLAVNGELFF

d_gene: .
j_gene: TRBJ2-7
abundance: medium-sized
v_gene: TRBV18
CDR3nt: TGTGCCAGCTCACCCCAAGGGACAGTGACTAGGGAGCAGTACTTC
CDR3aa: CASSPQGTVTREQYF

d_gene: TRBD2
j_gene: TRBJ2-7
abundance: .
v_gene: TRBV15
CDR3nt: TGTGTCACCAGCAGTTGGACTAGCGGGACCTACGATCAGTACTTC
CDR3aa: CVTSSWTSGTYDQYF

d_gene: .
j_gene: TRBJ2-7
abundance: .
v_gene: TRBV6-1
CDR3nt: TGTGCCATTTCCACAGGGATCGGATACGAGCAGTACTTC
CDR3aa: CAISTGIGYEQYF

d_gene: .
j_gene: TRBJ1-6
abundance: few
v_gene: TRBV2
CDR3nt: TGTGCCAGCCGTAAAACAGAAAATTCACCCCTCCACTTT
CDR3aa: CASRKTENSPLHF

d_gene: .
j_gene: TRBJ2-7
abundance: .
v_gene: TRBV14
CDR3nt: TGTGCCAGCAGCCAAGACTGGCTAGCTGGCGAGCAGTACTTC
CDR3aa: CASSQDWLAGEQYF

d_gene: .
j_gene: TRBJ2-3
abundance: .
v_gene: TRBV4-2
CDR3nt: TGTGCCAGCAGCCAAGACGGAGCGGGGACAACCACAGATACGCAGTATTTT
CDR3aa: CASSQDGAGTTTDTQYF

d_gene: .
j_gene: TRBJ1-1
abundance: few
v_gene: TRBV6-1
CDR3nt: TGTGCCAGCAGCCGTGACAGGCACACTGAAGCTTTCTTT
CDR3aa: CASSRDRHTEAFF

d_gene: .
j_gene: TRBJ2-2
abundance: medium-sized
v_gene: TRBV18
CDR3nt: TGTGCCAGCTCACCCCGGGCAGGGACGGACACCGGGGAGCTGTTTTTT
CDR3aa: CASSPRAGTDTGELFF

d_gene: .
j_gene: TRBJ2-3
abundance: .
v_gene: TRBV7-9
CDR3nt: TGTGTCGGGGGATCCACAGATACGCAGTATTTT
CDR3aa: CVGGSTDTQYF

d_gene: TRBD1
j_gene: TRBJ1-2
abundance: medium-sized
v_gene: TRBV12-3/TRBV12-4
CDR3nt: TGTGCCAGCAGTTCCGGGACAGTCTATGGCTACACCTTC
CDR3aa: CASSSGTVYGYTF

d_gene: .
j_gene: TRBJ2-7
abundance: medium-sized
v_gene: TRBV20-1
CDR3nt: TGCAGTGCTAGTCTAGAAGGTTTAACCTACGAGCAGTACTTC
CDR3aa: CSASLEGLTYEQYF

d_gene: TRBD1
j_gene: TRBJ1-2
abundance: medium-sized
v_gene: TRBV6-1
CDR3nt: TGTGCCAGCAGTTTTAACTTTTGGGACAGGGGGCAGAGTGGCTACACCTTC
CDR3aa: CASSFNFWDRGQSGYTF

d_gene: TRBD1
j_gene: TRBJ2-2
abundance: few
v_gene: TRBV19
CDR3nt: TGTGCCAGTATTGACAGGGGGAAGAACACCGGGGAGCTGTTTTTT
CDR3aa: CASIDRGKNTGELFF

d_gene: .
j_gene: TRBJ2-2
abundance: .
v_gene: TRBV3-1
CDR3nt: TGTGCCAGCAGCCAGGCGGGTGTCGGGGAGCTGTTTTTT
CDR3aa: CASSQAGVGELFF

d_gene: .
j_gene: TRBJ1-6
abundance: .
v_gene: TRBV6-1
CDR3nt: TGTGCCAGCCGCGGGGATACCCTAAAGCCCCTCCACTTT
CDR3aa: CASRGDTLKPLHF

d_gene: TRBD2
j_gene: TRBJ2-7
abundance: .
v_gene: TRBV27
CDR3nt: TGTGCCAGCAGTTCCCAATTGAGCGGGAGTGGCCACGAGCAGTACTTC
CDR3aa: CASSSQLSGSGHEQYF

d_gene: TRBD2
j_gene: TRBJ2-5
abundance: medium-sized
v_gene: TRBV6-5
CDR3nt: TGTGCCAGCAGTTACTCGGGACTAGCGGGGTATATAGAGACCCAGTACTTC
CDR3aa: CASSYSGLAGYIETQYF

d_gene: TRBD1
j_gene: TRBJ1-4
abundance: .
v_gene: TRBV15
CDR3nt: TGTGCCACCAGCAGTGGGACAGGGTTGTGCGAAAAACTGTTTTTT
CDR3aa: CATSSGTGLCEKLFF

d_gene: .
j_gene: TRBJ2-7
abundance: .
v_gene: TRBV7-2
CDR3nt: TGTGCCAGCAGCTTGGGAGGCGGCGCCTACGAGCAGTACTTC
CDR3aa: CASSLGGGAYEQYF

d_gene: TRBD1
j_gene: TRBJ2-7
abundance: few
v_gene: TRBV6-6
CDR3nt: TGTGCCAGCAGTTACTCGGGACAGTCCTACGAGCAGTACTTC
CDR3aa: CASSYSGQSYEQYF

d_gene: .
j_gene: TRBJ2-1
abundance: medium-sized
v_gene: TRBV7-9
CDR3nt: TGTGCCAGCAGCCAAGGAGGGTCGCAGCAGTTCTTC
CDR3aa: CASSQGGSQQFF

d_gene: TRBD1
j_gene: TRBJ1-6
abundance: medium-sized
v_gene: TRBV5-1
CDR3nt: TGCGCCAGCAGCTCACAAGACAGGGCGGGCGGTTCACCCCTCCACTTT
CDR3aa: CASSSQDRAGGSPLHF

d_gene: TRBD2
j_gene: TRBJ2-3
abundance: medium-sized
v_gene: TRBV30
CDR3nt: TGTGCCTGGAGAACGTGGGGGGGAACAGATACGCAGTATTTT
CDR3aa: CAWRTWGGTDTQYF

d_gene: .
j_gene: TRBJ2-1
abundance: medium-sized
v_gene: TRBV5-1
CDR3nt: TGCGCCAGCAGCCGTGGACCAGACCACTCGTCCTACAATGAGCAGTTCTTC
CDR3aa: CASSRGPDHSSYNEQFF

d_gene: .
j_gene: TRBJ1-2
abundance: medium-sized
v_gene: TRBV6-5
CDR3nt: TGTGCCAGCAGTTACTCGAGGACAACCTATGGCTACACCTTC
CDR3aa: CASSYSRTTYGYTF

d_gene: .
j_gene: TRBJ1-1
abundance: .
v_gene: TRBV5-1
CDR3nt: TGCGCCAGCAGCTTGTGGGGGCGGGACACTGAAGCTTTCTTT
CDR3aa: CASSLWGRDTEAFF

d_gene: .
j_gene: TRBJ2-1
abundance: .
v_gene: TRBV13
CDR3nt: TGTGCCAGCAGCTTAGGCTACACTCAATACAATGAGCAGTTCTTC
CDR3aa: CASSLGYTQYNEQFF

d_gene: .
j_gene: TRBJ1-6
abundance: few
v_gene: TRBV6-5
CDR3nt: TGTGCCAGCAGTTACGACCGATACCTTACTTCACCCCTCCACTTT
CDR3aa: CASSYDRYLTSPLHF

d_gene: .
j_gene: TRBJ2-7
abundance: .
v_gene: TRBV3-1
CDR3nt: TGTGCCAGCAGCCTACGGCTAGCCTACGAGCAGTACTTC
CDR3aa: CASSLRLAYEQYF

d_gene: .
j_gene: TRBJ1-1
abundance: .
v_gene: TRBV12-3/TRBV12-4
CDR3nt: TGTGCCAGCAGTTTATTGGGAGGGGCCACTGAAGCTTTCTTT
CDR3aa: CASSLLGGATEAFF

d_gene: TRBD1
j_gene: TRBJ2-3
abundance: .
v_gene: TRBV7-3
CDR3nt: TGTGCCAGCAGCATTGACAGGGGTACAGATACGCAGTATTTT
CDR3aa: CASSIDRGTDTQYF

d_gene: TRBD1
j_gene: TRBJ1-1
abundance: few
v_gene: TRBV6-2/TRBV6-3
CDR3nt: TGTGCCAGCAGTACAGACAGGGGTGTAACTGAAGCTTTCTTT
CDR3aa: CASSTDRGVTEAFF

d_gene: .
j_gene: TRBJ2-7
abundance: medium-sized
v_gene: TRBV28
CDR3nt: TGTGCCAGCAGCCCCCAGGTCTCCCCGGGACACTTCTACGAGCAGTACTTC
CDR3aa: CASSPQVSPGHFYEQYF

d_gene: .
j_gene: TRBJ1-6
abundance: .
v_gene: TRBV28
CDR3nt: TGTGCCAGCAGTTTAACCGGGTCTAATTCACCCCTCCACTTT
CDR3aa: CASSLTGSNSPLHF